The clone carrying this TCR beta chain has just one count. Using immunoSEQ multiplex PCR, the repertoire was profiled, and TCRdb retains in-frame clones only, with some absent. Of millions of clones listed, around 95% are singletons. The data were taken from a study of shared clonotypes between healthy human individuals. Looking at the study overall: Donors, aged 18 to 49, were a couple of women and a few men.

Between the trimmed V and J ends, which lost 6 bases and 8 bases, there was a span of 16 bases. The CDR3 has 13 amino acids. From germline, CDR1 is MDHEN and CDR2 SYDVKM. The genes are TRBV28 and TRBJ1-2; D is uncertain. Sample: naive CD4+ T cells sorted from blood. Subset specified: CD45RA+ positively selected. The clonotype originates from a man between 18 and 29 years old in good health. The CDR3: CASSGAVKSGYTF. The CDR3 DNA reads as TGTGCCAGCAGCGGCGCAGTGAAGAGCGGCTACACCTTC.